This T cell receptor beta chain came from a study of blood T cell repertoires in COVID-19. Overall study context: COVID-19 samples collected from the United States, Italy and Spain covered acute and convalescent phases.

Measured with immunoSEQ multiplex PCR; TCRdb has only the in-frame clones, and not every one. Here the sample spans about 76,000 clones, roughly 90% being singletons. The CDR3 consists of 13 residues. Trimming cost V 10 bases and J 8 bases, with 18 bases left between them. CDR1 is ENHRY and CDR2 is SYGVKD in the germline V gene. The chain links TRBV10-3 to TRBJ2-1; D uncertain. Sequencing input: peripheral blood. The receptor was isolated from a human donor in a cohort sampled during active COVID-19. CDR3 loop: CATSLERGDEQFF. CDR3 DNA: TGTGCCACCAGCTTGGAGCGTGGCGATGAGCAGTTCTTC.